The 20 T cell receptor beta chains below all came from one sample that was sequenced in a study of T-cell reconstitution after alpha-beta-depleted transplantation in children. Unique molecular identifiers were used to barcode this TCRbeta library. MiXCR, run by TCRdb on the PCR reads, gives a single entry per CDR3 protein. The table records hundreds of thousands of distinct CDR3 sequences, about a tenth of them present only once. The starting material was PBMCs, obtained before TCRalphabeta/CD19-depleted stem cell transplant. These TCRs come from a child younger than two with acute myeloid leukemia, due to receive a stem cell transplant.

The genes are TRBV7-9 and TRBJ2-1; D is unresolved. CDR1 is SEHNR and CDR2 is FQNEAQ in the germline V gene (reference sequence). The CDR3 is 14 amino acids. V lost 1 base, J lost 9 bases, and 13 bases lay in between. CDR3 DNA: TGTGCCAGCAGCTTAGTCCAGTCGTCCAGTGAGCAGTTCTTC. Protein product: CASSLVQSSSEQFF.

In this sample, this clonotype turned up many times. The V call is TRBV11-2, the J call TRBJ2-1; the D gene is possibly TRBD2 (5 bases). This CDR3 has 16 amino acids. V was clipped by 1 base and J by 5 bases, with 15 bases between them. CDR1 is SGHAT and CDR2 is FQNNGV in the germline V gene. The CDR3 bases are TGTGCCAGCAGCTTAGGGCTAGCTCAGGAGGACAATGAGCAGTTCTTC. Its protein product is CASSLGLAQEDNEQFF.

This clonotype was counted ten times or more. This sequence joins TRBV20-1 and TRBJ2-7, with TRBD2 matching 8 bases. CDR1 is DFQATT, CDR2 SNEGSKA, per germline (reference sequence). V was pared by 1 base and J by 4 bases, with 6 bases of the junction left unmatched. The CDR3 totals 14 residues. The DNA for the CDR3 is TGCAGTGCTAGAGTTCCGAGCGGGGGTTACGAGCAGTACTTC. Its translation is CSARVPSGGYEQYF.

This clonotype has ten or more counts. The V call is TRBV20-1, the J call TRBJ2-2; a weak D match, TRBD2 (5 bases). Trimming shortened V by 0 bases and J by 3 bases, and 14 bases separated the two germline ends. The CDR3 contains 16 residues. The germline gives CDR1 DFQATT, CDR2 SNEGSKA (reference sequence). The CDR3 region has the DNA TGCAGTGCTAGAGATCTCCGGGCGGGTCACACCGGGGAGCTGTTTTTT. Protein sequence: CSARDLRAGHTGELFF.

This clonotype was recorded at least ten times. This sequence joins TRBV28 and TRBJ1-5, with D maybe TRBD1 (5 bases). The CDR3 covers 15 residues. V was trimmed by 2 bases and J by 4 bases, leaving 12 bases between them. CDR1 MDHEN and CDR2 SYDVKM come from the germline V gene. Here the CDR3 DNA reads TGTGCCAGCAGTTTAACCTTTAGGGGTAATCAGCCCCAGCATTTT. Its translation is CASSLTFRGNQPQHF.

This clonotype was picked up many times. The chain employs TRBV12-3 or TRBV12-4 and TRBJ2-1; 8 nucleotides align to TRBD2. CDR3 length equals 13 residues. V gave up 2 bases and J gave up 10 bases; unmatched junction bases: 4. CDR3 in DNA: TGTGCCAGCAGTTTATTAAGCGGGAGAGAGCAGTTCTTC. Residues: CASSLLSGREQFF.

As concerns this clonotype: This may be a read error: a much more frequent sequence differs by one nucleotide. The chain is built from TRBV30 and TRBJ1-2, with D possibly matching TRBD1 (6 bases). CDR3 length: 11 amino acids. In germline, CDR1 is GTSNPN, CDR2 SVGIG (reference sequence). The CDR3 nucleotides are TGTGCCACCGGGACAAACTATGGCGACACCTTC. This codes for CATGTNYGDTF.

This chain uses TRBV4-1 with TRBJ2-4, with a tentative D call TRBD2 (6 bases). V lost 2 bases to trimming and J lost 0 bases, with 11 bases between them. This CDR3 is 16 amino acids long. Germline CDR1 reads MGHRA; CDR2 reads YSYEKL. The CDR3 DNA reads TGCGCCAGCAGCCAATTGTCGGGACTAGCCAAAAACATTCAGTACTTC. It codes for CASSQLSGLAKNIQYF.

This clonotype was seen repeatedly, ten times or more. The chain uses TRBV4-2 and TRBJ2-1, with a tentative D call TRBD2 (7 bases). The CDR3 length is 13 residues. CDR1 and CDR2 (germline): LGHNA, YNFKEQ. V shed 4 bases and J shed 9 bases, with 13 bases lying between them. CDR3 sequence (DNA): TGTGCCAGCAGCCTAGAGGGGGGGAGTGAGCAGTTCTTC. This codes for CASSLEGGSEQFF.

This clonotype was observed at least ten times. DNA for the CDR3: TGTGCCACCTTCTTGTTGTCTGGAAACACCATATATTTT. Translation: CATFLLSGNTIYF. The gene calls are TRBV2 and TRBJ1-3; D remains unclear. There are 13 residues in the CDR3. Germline CDR1 is SNHLY and CDR2 is FYNNEI. Trimming pared 10 bases from V and 1 base from J, leaving 11 bases between.

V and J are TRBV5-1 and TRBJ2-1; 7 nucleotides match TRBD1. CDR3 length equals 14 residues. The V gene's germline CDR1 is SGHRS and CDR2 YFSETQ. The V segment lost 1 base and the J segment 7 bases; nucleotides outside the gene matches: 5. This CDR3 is CASSLTTGLNEQFF. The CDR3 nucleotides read TGCGCCAGCAGCTTGACGACAGGGTTAAATGAGCAGTTCTTC.

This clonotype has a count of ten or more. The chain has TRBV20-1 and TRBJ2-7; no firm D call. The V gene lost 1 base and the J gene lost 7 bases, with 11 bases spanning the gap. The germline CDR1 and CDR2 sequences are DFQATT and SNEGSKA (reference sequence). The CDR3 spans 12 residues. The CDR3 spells CSARANLMEQYF. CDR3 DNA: TGCAGTGCTAGAGCGAATCTCATGGAGCAGTACTTC.

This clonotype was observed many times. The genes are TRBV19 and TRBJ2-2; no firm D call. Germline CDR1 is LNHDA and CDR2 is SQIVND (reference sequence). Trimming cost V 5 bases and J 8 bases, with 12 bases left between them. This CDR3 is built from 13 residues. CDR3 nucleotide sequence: TGTGCCAGTAGTCCGACCATCCAAGGGGAGCTGTTTTTT. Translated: CASSPTIQGELFF. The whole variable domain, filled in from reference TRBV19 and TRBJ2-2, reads DGGITQSPKYLFRKEGQNVTLSCEQNLNHDAMYWYRQDPGQGLRLIYYSQIVNDFQKGDIAEGYSVSREKKESFPLTVTSAQKNPTAFYLCASSPTIQGELFFGEGSRLTVL.

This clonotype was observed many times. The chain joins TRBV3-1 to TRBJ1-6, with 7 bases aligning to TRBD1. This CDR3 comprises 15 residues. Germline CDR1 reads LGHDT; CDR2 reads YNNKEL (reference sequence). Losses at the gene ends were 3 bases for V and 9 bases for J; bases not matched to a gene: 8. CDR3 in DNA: TGTGCCAGCAGCCAGGCGGGACAGCTTTCTTCACCCCTCCACTTT. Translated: CASSQAGQLSSPLHF.

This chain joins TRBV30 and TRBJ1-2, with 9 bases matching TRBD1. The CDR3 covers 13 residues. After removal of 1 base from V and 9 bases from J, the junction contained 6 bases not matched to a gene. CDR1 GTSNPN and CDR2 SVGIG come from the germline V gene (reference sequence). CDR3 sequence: CAWSETGGESYTF. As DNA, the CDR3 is TGTGCCTGGAGTGAAACAGGGGGCGAGAGCTACACCTTC.

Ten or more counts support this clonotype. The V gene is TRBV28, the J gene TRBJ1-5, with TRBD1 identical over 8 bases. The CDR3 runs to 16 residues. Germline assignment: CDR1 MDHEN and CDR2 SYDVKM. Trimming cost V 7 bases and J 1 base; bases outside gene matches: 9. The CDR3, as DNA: TGTGCCAGCACTATCCCCCAGGGGGCGAGCAATCAGCCCCAGCATTTT. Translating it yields CASTIPQGASNQPQHF.

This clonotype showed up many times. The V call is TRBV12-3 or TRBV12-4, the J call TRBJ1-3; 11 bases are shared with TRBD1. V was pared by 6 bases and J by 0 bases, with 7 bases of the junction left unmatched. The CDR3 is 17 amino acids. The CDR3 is CASSVGQGAPSGNTIYF. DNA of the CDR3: TGTGCCAGCAGCGTTGGACAGGGGGCACCCTCTGGAAACACCATATATTTT.

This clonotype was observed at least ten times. The CDR3 region has the DNA TGTGCCAGCAGTTTAGCGGGGGTTGGCAATCAGCCCCAGCATTTT. It specifies CASSLAGVGNQPQHF. The chain has TRBV12-3 or TRBV12-4 and TRBJ1-5; TRBD1 might be the D (5 bases). The CDR3 length is 15 residues. V dropped 0 bases and J dropped 2 bases, with 8 bases sitting between them.

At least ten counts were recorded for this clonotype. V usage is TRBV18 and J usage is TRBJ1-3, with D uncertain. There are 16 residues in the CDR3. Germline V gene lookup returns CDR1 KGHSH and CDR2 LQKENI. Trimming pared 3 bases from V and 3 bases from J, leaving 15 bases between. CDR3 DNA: TGTGCCAGCTCACCCCTTTCTCAAGAAGGTGGAAACACCATATATTTT. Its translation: CASSPLSQEGGNTIYF.

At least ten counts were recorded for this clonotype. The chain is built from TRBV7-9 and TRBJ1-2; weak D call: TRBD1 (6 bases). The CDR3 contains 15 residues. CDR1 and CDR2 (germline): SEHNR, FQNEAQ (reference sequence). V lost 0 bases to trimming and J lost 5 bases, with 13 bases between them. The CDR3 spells CASSLAATGSYGYTF. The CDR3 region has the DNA TGTGCCAGCAGCTTAGCGGCTACAGGGTCGTATGGCTACACCTTC.